Presented here are 3 T cell receptor beta chains from one specimen sequenced in a study of blood T cells in healthy people across ages (dated by TCRdb to the mid-2010s). Library construction relied on 5' RACE. This sample was sequenced with an Illumina HiSeq 2500. A second PCR of about 6 to 11 cycles was run with a J-beta primer mix and a sample-barcoded 5' primer. Clones were called with MiXCR by TCRdb after fastp trimmed the public reads at Q25, and only in-frame beta chains were retained. Duplicate CDR3 protein sequences are folded into a single record with the most common DNA and genes. This sample lists roughly 800,000 distinct CDR3 sequences; roughly 25% were detected once. The ten largest clones take up more than 3% of the sample. These same data were also listed under a study on T cells of mothers and their children.

Sequencing was carried out using blood. The origin of the receptors is a boy younger than 18 in good health.

The rearrangement links TRBV20-1 to TRBJ2-5; 7 nucleotides match TRBD1. Per the germline V gene, CDR1 is DFQATT and CDR2 is SNEGSKA (reference sequence). The V segment lost 7 bases and the J segment 3 bases; nucleotides outside the gene matches: 5. The CDR3 runs 12 residues. DNA for the CDR3: TGCAGTGGAGACAGGGCCGAAGAGACCCAGTACTTC. Protein product: CSGDRAEETQYF.

In regard to this clonotype: A much larger clone differs from this one at a single base, so this may be a read error. This chain connects TRBV7-9 to TRBJ2-1; TRBD2 matches at 7 bases. The CDR3 is made up of 15 amino acids. CDR1 and CDR2 from the germline V gene are SEHNR and FQNEAQ (reference sequence). With 8 bases clipped from V and 0 bases from J, the junction kept 7 bases outside the gene matches. The CDR3 region is CASGPGLVSYNEQFF. The CDR3 DNA sequence: TGTGCCAGCGGCCCCGGACTAGTCTCCTACAATGAGCAGTTCTTC.

The CDR3 region is CSARDPRKTQTQYF. The CDR3 DNA sequence: TGCAGTGCTAGAGATCCTAGAAAGACCCAGACCCAGTACTTC. The rearrangement joins TRBV20-1 to TRBJ2-5; D unresolved. The germline V gene has CDR1 DFQATT and CDR2 SNEGSKA (reference sequence). V was cut by 0 bases and J by 6 bases, with 14 bases left in between. CDR3 length: 14 residues.